Listed here are 32 T cell receptor beta chains from one sample, sequenced in a study of blood T cell repertoires in COVID-19. Clones were read by immunoSEQ multiplex PCR, and TCRdb kept only the in-frame ones, dropping some. The data contain approximately 120,000 clones, 88% of them singletons. Sequencing was performed on peripheral blood. The receptors originated from a human donor in a cohort sampled during active COVID-19.

This sequence joins TRBV29-1 and TRBJ2-4, with a possible D match to TRBD1 (8 bases). V was cut by 6 bases and J by 7 bases, with 16 bases left in between. The CDR3 is made up of 13 amino acids. Looked up from germline, CDR1 is SQVTM and CDR2 is ANQGSEA. CDR3 coding DNA: TGCAGCGTCTGGACAGGGAGGGATAACATTCAGTACTTC. It yields the protein CSVWTGRDNIQYF.

In its sample, this clone was seen a few times. The V call is TRBV30, the J call TRBJ1-5, with D tentatively TRBD1 (5 bases). Trimming shortened V by 0 bases and J by 7 bases, and 10 bases separated the two germline ends. CDR1 GTSNPN and CDR2 SVGIG come from the germline V gene (reference sequence). This CDR3 is 13 amino acids long. CDR3 bases: TGTGCCTGGAGTGTATCCGGGGGGCAGCCCCAGCATTTT. This translates into CAWSVSGGQPQHF.

The genes are TRBV6-1 and TRBJ1-6; D is uncertain. Germline CDR1 MNHNS, CDR2 SASEGT. The CDR3 runs to 15 residues. Trimming cost V 3 bases and J 2 bases, with 8 bases left between them. This CDR3 is CASSEGVTYNSPLHF. CDR3 in DNA: TGTGCCAGCAGTGAGGGCGTGACCTATAATTCACCCCTCCACTTT.

The chain couples TRBV13 to TRBJ2-4, with 9 bases fitting TRBD1. The junction had 7 bases not matched to a gene; V was cut back by 5 bases and J by 2 bases. Germline-derived CDR1 and CDR2 are PRHDT and FYEKMQ (reference sequence). This CDR3 contains 16 residues. The CDR3 nucleotides read TGTGCCAGCAGCCGGACAGGGGCCGGGACCAAAAACATTCAGTACTTC. It is translated as CASSRTGAGTKNIQYF. Variable domain in full (rest from reference TRBV13 and TRBJ2-4): AAGVIQSPRHLIKEKRETATLKCYPIPRHDTVYWYQQGPGQDPQFLISFYEKMQSDKGSIPDRFSAQQFSDYHSELNMSSLELGDSALYFCASSRTGAGTKNIQYFGAGTRLSVL.

This chain joins TRBV7-9 and TRBJ2-3; 7 bases are shared with TRBD2. The CDR3 runs 14 residues. With 5 bases clipped from V and 1 base from J, the junction kept 3 bases outside the gene matches. Germline V CDR1 and CDR2: SEHNR, FQNEAQ (reference sequence). For the CDR3, the DNA is TGTGCCAGCAGCACTAGCGCCGGCACAGATACGCAGTATTTT. It yields the protein CASSTSAGTDTQYF.

Only one count was recorded for this clone. V and J are TRBV5-4 and TRBJ2-3; TRBD2 aligns across 8 bases. The CDR3 runs 16 residues. Germline values: CDR1 SGHNT, CDR2 YYREEE (reference sequence). The ends lost 1 base at V and 3 bases at J; junction bases unmatched: 7. In DNA form, the CDR3 reads TGTGCCAGCAGCTTGTATGCGGGGGGTAGAACAGATACGCAGTATTTT. This sequence encodes CASSLYAGGRTDTQYF.

The gene calls are TRBV27 and TRBJ1-1, with TRBD1 identical over 8 bases. V gave up 6 bases and J gave up 0 bases; unmatched junction bases: 9. This CDR3 region has 16 residues. The germline V gene encodes CDR1 MNHEY and CDR2 SMNVEV (reference sequence). CDR3 in amino acids: CASRLTGAVMNTEAFF. Here the CDR3 DNA reads TGTGCCAGCAGACTGACAGGGGCTGTAATGAACACTGAAGCTTTCTTT.

This clone was counted at least ten times. This chain connects TRBV2 to TRBJ1-5; a possible D gene is TRBD1 (6 bases). Between the trimmed V and J ends, which lost 7 bases and 3 bases, there was a span of 13 bases. CDR3 length equals 14 residues. Per germline, CDR1 SNHLY and CDR2 FYNNEI. The CDR3 here is CASKGVVINQPQHF. CDR3 bases: TGTGCCAGCAAGGGGGTGGTTATCAATCAGCCCCAGCATTTT.

The chain couples TRBV4-1 to TRBJ2-6; 10 bases agree with TRBD1. The CDR3 spans 17 residues. Germline loops: CDR1 MGHRA, CDR2 YSYEKL. With V trimmed by 3 bases and J by 2 bases, 4 bases remained unmatched. The CDR3 DNA sequence: TGCGCCAGCAGCCAGGGACAGGGGAGAACTGGGGCCAACGTCCTGACTTTC. It encodes CASSQGQGRTGANVLTF.

This clone occurred once. V gene TRBV7-2 combines with J gene TRBJ2-3, with TRBD2 as a possible D gene (7 bases). The V gene's germline CDR1 is SGHTA and CDR2 FQGNSA. V was cut by 6 bases and J by 5 bases, with 21 bases left in between. The CDR3 runs 16 residues. The CDR3 loop reads CASSRTGGRPGDTQYF. The DNA of the CDR3 is TGTGCCAGCAGTCGGACCGGGGGGCGCCCCGGAGATACGCAGTATTTT. Full variable domain (outside the CDR3, taken from reference TRBV7-2 and TRBJ2-3): GAGVSQSPSNKVTEKGKDVELRCDPISGHTALYWYRQSLGQGLEFLIYFQGNSAPDKSGLPSDRFSAERTGGSVSTLTIQRTQQEDSAVYLCASSRTGGRPGDTQYFGPGTRLTVL.

Here the CDR3 DNA reads TGTGCCAGCAGTTACTCACCCCGGGGTAACTATGGCTACACCTTC. As protein: CASSYSPRGNYGYTF. The chain uses TRBV6-5 and TRBJ1-2; D unclear. Trimming pared 0 bases from V and 1 base from J, leaving 9 bases between. Looked up from germline, CDR1 is MNHEY and CDR2 is SVGAGI. The CDR3 covers 15 residues.

This sequence joins TRBV4-1 and TRBJ2-3; D perhaps matches TRBD2 (5 bases). The germline V gene encodes CDR1 MGHRA and CDR2 YSYEKL. The germline V and J ends were trimmed by 4 bases and 3 bases, with 14 bases remaining between them. This CDR3 has 15 residues. CDR3 loop: CASSRGPSGTDTQYF. Written as DNA, the CDR3 is TGCGCCAGCAGCCGAGGACCAAGCGGAACAGATACGCAGTATTTT.

V gene TRBV7-2 combines with J gene TRBJ1-3; tentative D call: TRBD1 (5 bases). V was trimmed by 2 bases and J by 0 bases, leaving 14 bases between them. Per the germline V gene, CDR1 is SGHTA and CDR2 is FQGNSA. The CDR3 totals 17 residues. The CDR3 protein is CASSLRGRDYSGNTIYF. The CDR3 nucleotides read TGTGCCAGCAGCTTACGGGGCAGGGACTACTCTGGAAACACCATATATTTT.

This clone has more than one count but fewer than ten. One end of the junction is discordant with germline, which a read error may explain. This chain joins TRBV27 and TRBJ1-3, with a possible D match to TRBD1 (5 bases). The CDR3 has 13 residues. The germline V gene encodes CDR1 MNHEY and CDR2 SMNVEV (reference sequence). CDR3 sequence reads: CASSLYRGNTIYF. CDR3 DNA: TGTGCCAGCAGCTTATACAGGGGAAACACCATATATTTT.

The gene calls are TRBV6-5 and TRBJ1-2; maybe TRBD1 (5 bases). The germline V and J ends were trimmed by 4 bases and 4 bases, with 13 bases remaining between them. The CDR3 has 14 residues. The germline gives CDR1 MNHEY, CDR2 SVGAGI. CDR3 amino acids: CASSWRGRGYGYTF. The CDR3 bases are TGTGCCAGCAGTTGGAGGGGAAGAGGCTATGGCTACACCTTC.

V usage is TRBV5-1 and J usage is TRBJ2-7; TRBD1 matches 7 bases. The J segment lost 1 base and the V segment lost 4 bases, leaving 8 bases of the junction unmatched. The germline gives CDR1 SGHRS, CDR2 YFSETQ. The CDR3 totals 15 residues. CDR3 sequence: CASSEDNRGSYEQYF. The CDR3, as DNA: TGCGCCAGCAGCGAGGACAACAGGGGTTCCTACGAGCAGTACTTC.

This clone was counted once. V usage is TRBV3-1 (or the pseudogene TRBV3-2) and J usage is TRBJ2-1, with D tentatively TRBD1 (5 bases). Trimming took off 6 bases at V and 7 bases at J, with 7 bases between the two ends. This CDR3 is built from 11 residues. Germline loops: CDR1 LGHDT, CDR2 YNNKEL (reference sequence). In DNA form, the CDR3 reads TGTGCCAGCAGGGCAGGGAATGAGCAGTTCTTC. It translates to CASRAGNEQFF.

This chain uses TRBV25-1 with TRBJ2-2; 7 nucleotides line up with TRBD1. There are 17 residues in the CDR3. J was trimmed by 3 bases and V by 4 bases; bases with no gene match: 11. Per the germline V gene, CDR1 is MGHDK and CDR2 is SYGVNS. This chain's CDR3 is CASSVLGVDRDTGELFF. The CDR3 DNA reads as TGTGCCAGCAGTGTACTGGGAGTCGACAGGGACACCGGGGAGCTGTTTTTT.

The CDR3 spells CASSLQRLPTYEQYF. The CDR3, as DNA: TGTGCCAGCAGCTTACAGCGGTTGCCAACCTACGAGCAGTACTTC. The rearrangement uses TRBV7-2 and TRBJ2-7; D perhaps matches TRBD2 (5 bases). Looked up from germline, CDR1 is SGHTA and CDR2 is FQGNSA. V was shortened by 2 bases and J by 2 bases, with 13 bases between the two germline ends. The CDR3 has 15 amino acids.

The chain uses TRBV19 and TRBJ2-7; 10 bases agree with TRBD2. Germline V lookup: CDR1 LNHDA, CDR2 SQIVND (reference sequence). The V and J ends lost 4 bases and 3 bases, in that order; junction bases with no gene match: 9. The CDR3 totals 16 residues. CDR3 loop: CASSNGVAGGLYEQYF. In nucleotides, the CDR3 is TGTGCCAGTAGTAATGGCGTAGCGGGGGGCCTCTACGAGCAGTACTTC.

This clone came up a few times. This chain uses TRBV9 with TRBJ1-6; no firm D call. V lost 0 bases and J 9 bases, leaving 7 bases between the germline ends. Germline V gene sequence: CDR1 SGDLS, CDR2 YYNGEE. This CDR3 contains 13 residues. CDR3 region: CASSVALRSPLHF. The CDR3 DNA follows: TGTGCCAGCAGCGTAGCCTTGCGTTCACCCCTCCACTTT.

This clone was detected only once. The junction and the germline gene differ at one end; a read error may be behind it. CDR3 sequence (DNA): TGTGCCAGCAGTTACGAGGGGGCCGTGGTCTTT. It codes for CASSYEGAVVF. J is TRBJ1-1 and V is TRBV6-5; 7 bases align to TRBD1. There are 11 residues in the CDR3. Germline V lookup: CDR1 MNHEY, CDR2 SVGAGI.

The chain has TRBV10-2 and TRBJ2-5, with 10 bases identical to TRBD1. Per the germline V gene, CDR1 is WSHSY and CDR2 is SAAADI. Trimming at V came to 6 bases and at J to 2 bases, leaving 0 bases not matched to a gene. This CDR3 is 13 amino acids long. The CDR3 DNA follows: TGCGCCAGCAGGGACAGGGGGCAAGAGACCCAGTACTTC. Translation gives CASRDRGQETQYF.

This clone was seen only a few times. The chain joins TRBV7-9 to TRBJ2-7, with 9 bases aligning to TRBD1. This CDR3 has 16 amino acids. The germline V gene encodes CDR1 SEHNR and CDR2 FQNEAQ (reference sequence). The V gene end was trimmed by 4 bases and the J gene end by 5 bases; junction bases not matched to a gene: 12. CDR3 nucleotide sequence: TGTGCCAGCAGCTCCTCCCGGGACAGGGCAATCCACGAGCAGTACTTC. It specifies CASSSSRDRAIHEQYF.

The V gene is TRBV7-9, the J gene TRBJ2-1, with TRBD2 matching 14 bases. CDR3 length: 19 amino acids. Germline CDR1 is SEHNR and CDR2 is FQNEAQ (reference sequence). The ends lost 1 base at V and 4 bases at J; junction bases unmatched: 9. CDR3 coding DNA: TGTGCCAGCAGCTTAGTGACGGGACTAGCGGGAGACTTATACAATGAGCAGTTCTTC. It encodes CASSLVTGLAGDLYNEQFF.

The rearrangement links TRBV3-1 (or the pseudogene TRBV3-2) to TRBJ2-1; D ambiguous. The CDR3 spans 11 residues. Trimming shortened V by 1 base and J by 7 bases, and 2 bases separated the two germline ends. CDR1 is LGHDT, CDR2 YNNKEL, per germline (reference sequence). CDR3 loop: CASSQANEQFF. CDR3 bases: TGTGCCAGCAGCCAAGCGAATGAGCAGTTCTTC.

The chain couples TRBV10-1 to TRBJ1-2, with D possibly matching TRBD1 (5 bases). Germline CDR1 and CDR2: WNHNN and SYGVQD (reference sequence). The CDR3 length is 19 residues. V lost 8 bases and J lost 1, with 29 bases in between. CDR3 region: CASPVTRYTQGGSNYGYTF. The CDR3 bases are TGCGCCAGCCCAGTAACCCGCTACACCCAGGGAGGAAGTAACTATGGCTACACCTTC.

This sequence joins TRBV7-2 and TRBJ1-5, with 7 positions matching TRBD1. The CDR3 is 15 amino acids. CDR1 is SGHTA and CDR2 is FQGNSA in the germline V gene. Losses at the gene ends were 4 bases for V and 7 bases for J; bases not matched to a gene: 10. The CDR3 reads CASSWSQGMGQPQHF. The CDR3 DNA is TGTGCCAGCAGCTGGTCACAGGGGATGGGGCAGCCCCAGCATTTT.

This clone was counted between two and nine times. J is TRBJ1-5 and V is TRBV2; D ambiguous. Between the trimmed V and J ends, which lost 5 bases and 1 base, there was a span of 9 bases. The germline V gene encodes CDR1 SNHLY and CDR2 FYNNEI. The CDR3 has 14 residues. Here the CDR3 reads CASSWLQSNQPQHF. The CDR3 nucleotides are TGTGCCAGCAGTTGGTTACAGAGCAATCAGCCCCAGCATTTT.

This rearrangement joins TRBV5-5 to TRBJ2-7; 7 nucleotides match TRBD1. Germline lookup yields CDR1 SGHKS and CDR2 YYEKEE (reference sequence). The J segment lost 1 base and the V segment lost 5 bases, leaving 6 bases of the junction unmatched. The CDR3 has 14 residues. In DNA, the CDR3 is TGTGCCAGCAGAGACAGGGTTGGTTCCTACGAGCAGTACTTC. It translates to CASRDRVGSYEQYF.

The CDR3 nucleotides are TGTGCCAGCAGTGAAACGCTCAGCGGGCCCAATCAGCCCCAGCATTTT. Its translation is CASSETLSGPNQPQHF. The chain joins TRBV2 to TRBJ1-5; D not resolved. Trimming removed 2 bases at V and 3 bases at J, with 14 bases between. This CDR3 region has 16 residues. CDR1 is SNHLY and CDR2 is FYNNEI in the germline V gene.

The chain carries TRBV11-3 and TRBJ2-2; 9 bases are a match to TRBD2. CDR1 and CDR2 from the germline V gene are SGHNT and YENEEA. V trimming: 5 bases; J trimming: 4 bases; junction bases outside the gene matches: 8. There are 16 residues in the CDR3. CDR3: CASSPVGGRATGELFF. The CDR3 DNA follows: TGTGCCAGCAGCCCAGTTGGCGGGAGGGCCACCGGGGAGCTGTTTTTT.